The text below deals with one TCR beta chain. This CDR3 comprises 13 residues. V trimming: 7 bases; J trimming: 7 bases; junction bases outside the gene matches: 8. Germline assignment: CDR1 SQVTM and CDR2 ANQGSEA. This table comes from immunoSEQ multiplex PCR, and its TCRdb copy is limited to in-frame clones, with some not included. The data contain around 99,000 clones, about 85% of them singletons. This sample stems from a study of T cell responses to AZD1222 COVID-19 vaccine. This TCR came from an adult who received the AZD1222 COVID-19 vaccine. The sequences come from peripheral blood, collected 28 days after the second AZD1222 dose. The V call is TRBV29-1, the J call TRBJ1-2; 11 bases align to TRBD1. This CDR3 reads CSAGDRGEGGYTF. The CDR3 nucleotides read TGCAGCGCCGGGGACAGGGGGGAGGGTGGCTACACCTTC.